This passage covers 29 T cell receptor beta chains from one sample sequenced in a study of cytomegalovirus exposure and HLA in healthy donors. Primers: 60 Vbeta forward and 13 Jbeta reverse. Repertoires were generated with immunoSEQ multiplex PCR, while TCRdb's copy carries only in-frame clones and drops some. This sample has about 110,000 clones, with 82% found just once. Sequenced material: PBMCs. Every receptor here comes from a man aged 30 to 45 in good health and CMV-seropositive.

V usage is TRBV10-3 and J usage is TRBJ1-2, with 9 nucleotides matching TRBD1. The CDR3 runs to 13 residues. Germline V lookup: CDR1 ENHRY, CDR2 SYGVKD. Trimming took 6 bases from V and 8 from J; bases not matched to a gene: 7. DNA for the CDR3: TGTGCCATCAGGGGACAGGGTATAGACGGCTACACCTTC. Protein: CAIRGQGIDGYTF.

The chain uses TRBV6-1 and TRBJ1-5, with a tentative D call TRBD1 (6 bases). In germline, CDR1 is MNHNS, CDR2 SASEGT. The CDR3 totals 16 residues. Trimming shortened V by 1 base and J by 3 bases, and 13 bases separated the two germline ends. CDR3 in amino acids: CASSEGGGPANQPQHF. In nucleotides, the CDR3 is TGTGCCAGCAGTGAAGGCGGGGGCCCTGCCAATCAGCCCCAGCATTTT.

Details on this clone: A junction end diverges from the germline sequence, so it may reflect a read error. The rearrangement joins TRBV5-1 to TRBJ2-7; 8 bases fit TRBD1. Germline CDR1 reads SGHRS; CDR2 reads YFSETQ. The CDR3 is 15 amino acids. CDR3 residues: CASSADRGGSHEQYF. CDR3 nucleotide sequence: TGCGCCAGCAGCGCCGACAGGGGAGGCTCCCACGAGCAGTACTTC. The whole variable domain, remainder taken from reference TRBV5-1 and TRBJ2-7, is KAGVTQTPRYLIKTRGQQVTLSCSPISGHRSVSWYQQTPGQGLQFLFEYFSETQRNKGNFPGRFSGRQFSNSRSEMNVSTLELGDSALYLCASSADRGGSHEQYFGPGTRLTVT.

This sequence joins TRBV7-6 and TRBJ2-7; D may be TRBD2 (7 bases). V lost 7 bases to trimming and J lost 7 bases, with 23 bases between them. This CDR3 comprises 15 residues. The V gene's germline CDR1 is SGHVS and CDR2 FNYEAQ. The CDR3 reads CASTHRGGTFGEQYF. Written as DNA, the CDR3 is TGTGCCAGCACCCATAGGGGGGGGACATTTGGGGAGCAGTACTTC. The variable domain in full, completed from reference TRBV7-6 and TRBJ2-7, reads GAGVSQSPRYKVTKRGQDVALRCDPISGHVSLYWYRQALGQGPEFLTYFNYEAQQDKSGLPNDRFSAERPEGSISTLTIQRTEQRDSAMYRCASTHRGGTFGEQYFGPGTRLTVT.

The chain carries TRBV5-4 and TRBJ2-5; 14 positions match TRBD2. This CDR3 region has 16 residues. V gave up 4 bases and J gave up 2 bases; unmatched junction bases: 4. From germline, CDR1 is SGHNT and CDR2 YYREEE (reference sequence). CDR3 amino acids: CASSTGLAGAQETQYF. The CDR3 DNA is TGTGCCAGCAGCACGGGACTAGCGGGGGCTCAAGAGACCCAGTACTTC.

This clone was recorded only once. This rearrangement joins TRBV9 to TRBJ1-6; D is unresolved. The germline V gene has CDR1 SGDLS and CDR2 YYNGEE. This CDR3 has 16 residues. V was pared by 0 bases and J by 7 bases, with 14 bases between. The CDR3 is CASSVGMGRGNSPLHF. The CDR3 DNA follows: TGTGCCAGCAGCGTAGGAATGGGGAGAGGGAATTCACCCCTCCACTTT. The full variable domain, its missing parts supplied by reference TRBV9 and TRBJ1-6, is DSGVTQTPKHLITATGQRVTLRCSPRSGDLSVYWYQQSLDQGLQFLIQYYNGEERAKGNILERFSAQQFPDLHSELNLSSLELGDSALYFCASSVGMGRGNSPLHFGNGTRLTVT.

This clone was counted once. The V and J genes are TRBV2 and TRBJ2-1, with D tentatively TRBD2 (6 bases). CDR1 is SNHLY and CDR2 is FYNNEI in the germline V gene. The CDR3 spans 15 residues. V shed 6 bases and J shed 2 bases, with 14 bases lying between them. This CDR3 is CASRIDTGAYNEQFF. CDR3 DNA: TGTGCCAGCAGAATTGATACGGGGGCCTACAATGAGCAGTTCTTC.

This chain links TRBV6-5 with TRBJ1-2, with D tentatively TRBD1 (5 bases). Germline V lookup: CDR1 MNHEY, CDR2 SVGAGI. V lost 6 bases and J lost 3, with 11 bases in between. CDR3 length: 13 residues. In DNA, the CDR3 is TGTGCCAGCAGAGGCAGGGTATACTATGGCTACACCTTC. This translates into CASRGRVYYGYTF.

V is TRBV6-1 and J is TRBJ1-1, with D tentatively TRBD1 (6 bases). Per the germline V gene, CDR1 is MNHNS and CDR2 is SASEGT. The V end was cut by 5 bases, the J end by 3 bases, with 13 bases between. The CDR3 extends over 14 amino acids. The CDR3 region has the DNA TGTGCCAGCAGTCCCCCACAGGGTTACACTGAAGCTTTCTTT. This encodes CASSPPQGYTEAFF.

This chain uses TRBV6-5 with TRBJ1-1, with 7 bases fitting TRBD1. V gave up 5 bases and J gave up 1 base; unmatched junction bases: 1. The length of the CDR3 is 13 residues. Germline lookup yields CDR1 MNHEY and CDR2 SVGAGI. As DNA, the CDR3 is TGTGCCAGCAGTAGGGACAGGAACACTGAAGCTTTCTTT. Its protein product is CASSRDRNTEAFF.

CDR3 nucleotides: TGTGCCAGCAGCCTCCTATCCGACACTGAAGCTTTCTTT. It translates to CASSLLSDTEAFF. The chain joins TRBV11-3 to TRBJ1-1; D remains unclear. The V end was cut by 5 bases, the J end by 3 bases, with 10 bases between. The length of the CDR3 is 13 residues. Germline-derived CDR1 and CDR2 are SGHNT and YENEEA.

CDR3 in amino acids: CASRTSGDTGELFF. Written as DNA, the CDR3 is TGTGCCAGCAGGACTAGCGGGGACACCGGGGAGCTGTTTTTT. The genes are TRBV6-5 and TRBJ2-2, with 11 positions matching TRBD2. V lost 6 bases, J lost 3 bases, and 0 bases stayed unmatched. The CDR3 spans 14 residues. Looked up from germline, CDR1 is MNHEY and CDR2 is SVGAGI.

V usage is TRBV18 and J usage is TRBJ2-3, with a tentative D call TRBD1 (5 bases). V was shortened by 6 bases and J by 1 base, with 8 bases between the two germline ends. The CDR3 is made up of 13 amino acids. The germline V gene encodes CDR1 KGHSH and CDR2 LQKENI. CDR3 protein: CASSPTGTDTQYF. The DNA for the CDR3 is TGTGCCAGCTCGCCGACAGGCACAGATACGCAGTATTTT.

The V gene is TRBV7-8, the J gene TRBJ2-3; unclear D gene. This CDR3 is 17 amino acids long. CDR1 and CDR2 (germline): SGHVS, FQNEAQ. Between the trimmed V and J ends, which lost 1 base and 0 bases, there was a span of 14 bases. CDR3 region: CASSLVLVAASTDTQYF. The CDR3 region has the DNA TGTGCCAGCAGCTTAGTTCTTGTGGCGGCGAGCACAGATACGCAGTATTTT.

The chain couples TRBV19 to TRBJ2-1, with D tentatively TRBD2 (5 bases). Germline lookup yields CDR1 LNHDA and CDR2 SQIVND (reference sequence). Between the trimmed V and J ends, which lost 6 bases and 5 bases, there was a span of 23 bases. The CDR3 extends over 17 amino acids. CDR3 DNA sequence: TGTGCCAGTAGAGCCGGCATGGACCCCGGAGGAGACAATGAGCAGTTCTTC. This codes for CASRAGMDPGGDNEQFF. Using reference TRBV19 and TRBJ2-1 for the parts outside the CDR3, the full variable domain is DGGITQSPKYLFRKEGQNVTLSCEQNLNHDAMYWYRQDPGQGLRLIYYSQIVNDFQKGDIAEGYSVSREKKESFPLTVTSAQKNPTAFYLCASRAGMDPGGDNEQFFGPGTRLTVL.

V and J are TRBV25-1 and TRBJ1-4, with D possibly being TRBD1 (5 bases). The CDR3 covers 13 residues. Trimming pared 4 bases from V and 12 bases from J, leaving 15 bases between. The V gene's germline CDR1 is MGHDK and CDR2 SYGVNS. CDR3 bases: TGTGCCAGCAGTGTCGGTGGGGGGGATCAACTGTTTTTT. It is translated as CASSVGGGDQLFF. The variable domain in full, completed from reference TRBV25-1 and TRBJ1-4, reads EADIYQTPRYLVIGTGKKITLECSQTMGHDKMYWYQQDPGMELHLIHYSYGVNSTEKGDLSSESTVSRIRTEHFPLTLESARPSHTSQYLCASSVGGGDQLFFGSGTQLSVL.

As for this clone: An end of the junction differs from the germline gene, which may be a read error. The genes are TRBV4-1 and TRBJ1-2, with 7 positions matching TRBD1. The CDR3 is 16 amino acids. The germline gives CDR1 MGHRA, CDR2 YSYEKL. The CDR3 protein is CASSRIQTGNHYGYTF. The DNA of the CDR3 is TGCGCCAGCAGCCGCATTCAGACAGGGAACCACTATGGCTACACCTTT.

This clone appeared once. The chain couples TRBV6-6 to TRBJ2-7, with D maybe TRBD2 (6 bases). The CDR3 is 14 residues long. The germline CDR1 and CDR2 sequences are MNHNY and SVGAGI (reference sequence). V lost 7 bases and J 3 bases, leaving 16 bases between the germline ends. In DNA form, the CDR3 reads TGTGCCAGCAACACCCCGGGACTGGGCTACGAGCAGTACTTC. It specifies CASNTPGLGYEQYF.

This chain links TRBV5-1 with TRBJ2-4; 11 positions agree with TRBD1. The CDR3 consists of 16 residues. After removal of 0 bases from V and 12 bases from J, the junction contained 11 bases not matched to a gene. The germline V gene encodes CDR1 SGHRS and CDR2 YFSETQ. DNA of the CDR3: TGCGCCAGCAGCTTGGATTGGACAGGGGGCATAGACAGTCAGTACTTC. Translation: CASSLDWTGGIDSQYF.

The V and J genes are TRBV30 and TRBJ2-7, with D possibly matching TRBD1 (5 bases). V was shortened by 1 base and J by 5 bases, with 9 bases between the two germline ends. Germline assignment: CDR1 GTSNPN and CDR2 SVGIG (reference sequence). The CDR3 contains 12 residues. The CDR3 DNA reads TGTGCCTGGAGTGCGTTCAGGGACGAGCAGTACTTC. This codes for CAWSAFRDEQYF.

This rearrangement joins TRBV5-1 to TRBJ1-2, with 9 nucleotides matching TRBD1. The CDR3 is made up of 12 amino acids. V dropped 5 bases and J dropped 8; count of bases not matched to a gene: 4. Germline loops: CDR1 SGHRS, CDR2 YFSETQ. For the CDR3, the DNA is TGCGCCAGCAGTTCGGACAGGGGAGGCTACACCTTC. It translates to CASSSDRGGYTF.

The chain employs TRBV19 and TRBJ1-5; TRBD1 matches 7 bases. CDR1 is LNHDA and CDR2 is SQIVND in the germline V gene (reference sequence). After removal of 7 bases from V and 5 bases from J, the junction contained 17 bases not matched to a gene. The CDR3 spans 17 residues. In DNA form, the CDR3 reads TGTGCCAGTACCCCGAATCCGGGACAGATTTTATATCAGCCCCAGCATTTT. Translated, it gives CASTPNPGQILYQPQHF.

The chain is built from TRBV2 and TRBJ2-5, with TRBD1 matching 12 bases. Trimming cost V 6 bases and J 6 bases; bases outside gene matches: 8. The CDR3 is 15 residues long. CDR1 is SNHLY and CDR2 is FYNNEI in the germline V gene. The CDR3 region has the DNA TGTGCCAGCAGGTCCGGGACAGGGGGCTTAAAGACCCAGTACTTC. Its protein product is CASRSGTGGLKTQYF.

The CDR3 loop is CASSLTGISSYNEQFF. CDR3 DNA: TGCGCCAGCAGCTTGACAGGGATTAGCTCCTACAATGAGCAGTTCTTC. V gene TRBV5-1 combines with J gene TRBJ2-1, with TRBD1 as a possible D gene (6 bases). V lost 1 base and J lost 0, with 11 bases in between. CDR1 is SGHRS, CDR2 YFSETQ, per germline. This CDR3 is built from 16 residues. Based on the CDR3 plus reference TRBV5-1 and TRBJ2-1, the full variable domain is KAGVTQTPRYLIKTRGQQVTLSCSPISGHRSVSWYQQTPGQGLQFLFEYFSETQRNKGNFPGRFSGRQFSNSRSEMNVSTLELGDSALYLCASSLTGISSYNEQFFGPGTRLTVL.

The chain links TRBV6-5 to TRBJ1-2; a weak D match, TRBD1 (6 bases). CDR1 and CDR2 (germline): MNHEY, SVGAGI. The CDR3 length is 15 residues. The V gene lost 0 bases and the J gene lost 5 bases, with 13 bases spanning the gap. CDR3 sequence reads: CASSYSEDRIYGYTF. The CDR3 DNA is TGTGCCAGCAGTTACTCGGAGGACAGAATATATGGCTACACCTTC.

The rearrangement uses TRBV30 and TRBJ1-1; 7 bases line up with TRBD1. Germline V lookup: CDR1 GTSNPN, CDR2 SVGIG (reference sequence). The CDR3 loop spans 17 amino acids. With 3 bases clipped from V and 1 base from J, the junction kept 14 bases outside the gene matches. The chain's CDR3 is CAWSRGRTPGWNTEAFF. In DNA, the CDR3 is TGTGCCTGGAGCAGGGGGAGGACACCTGGATGGAACACTGAAGCTTTCTTT.

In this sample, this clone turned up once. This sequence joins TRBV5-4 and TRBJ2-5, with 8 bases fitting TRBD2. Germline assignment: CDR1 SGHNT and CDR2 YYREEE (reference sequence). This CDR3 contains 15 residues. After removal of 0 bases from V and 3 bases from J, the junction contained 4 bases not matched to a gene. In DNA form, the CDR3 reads TGTGCCAGCAGCTTGGCCGAGCGGGGGAAAGAGACCCAGTACTTC. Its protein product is CASSLAERGKETQYF.

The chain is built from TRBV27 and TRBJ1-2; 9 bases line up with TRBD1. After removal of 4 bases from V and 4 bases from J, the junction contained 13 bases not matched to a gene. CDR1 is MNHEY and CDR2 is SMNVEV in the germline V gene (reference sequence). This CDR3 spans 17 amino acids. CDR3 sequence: CASSSSLLGQGRYGYTF. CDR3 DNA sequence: TGTGCCAGCAGTTCTTCTTTACTGGGACAGGGACGCTATGGCTACACCTTC.

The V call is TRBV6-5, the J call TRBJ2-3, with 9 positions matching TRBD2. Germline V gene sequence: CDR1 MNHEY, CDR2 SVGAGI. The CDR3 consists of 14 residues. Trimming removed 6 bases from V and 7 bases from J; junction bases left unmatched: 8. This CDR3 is CASSLAGTGNTQYF. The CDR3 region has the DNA TGTGCCAGCAGCCTAGCGGGGACTGGGAATACGCAGTATTTT.